The 3 T cell receptor beta chains presented below share a single source sample, sequenced in a study of T cell responses to AZD1222 COVID-19 vaccine. Some clones are missing from TCRdb's copy, which holds only in-frame ones; the method was immunoSEQ multiplex PCR. Of some 140,000 clones listed, 80% to 95% are singletons. This material consisted of peripheral blood, taken 28 days after the second AZD1222 dose. These receptor sequences come from an adult who received the AZD1222 COVID-19 vaccine.

J is TRBJ1-6 and V is TRBV14; D gene ambiguous. Germline V gene lookup returns CDR1 SGHDN and CDR2 FVKESK. V was pared by 1 base and J by 7 bases, with 11 bases between. The CDR3 has 15 residues. CDR3: CASSQVTGGNSPLHF. CDR3 bases: TGTGCCAGCAGCCAAGTGACGGGCGGCAATTCACCCCTCCACTTT.

The gene calls are TRBV7-9 and TRBJ1-2; D gene unclear. CDR3 length equals 14 residues. V lost 5 bases and J lost 4, with 14 bases in between. Germline V lookup: CDR1 SEHNR, CDR2 FQNEAQ (reference sequence). CDR3 region: CASSPTSSSYGYTF. For the CDR3, the DNA is TGTGCCAGCAGCCCCACAAGCTCCAGCTATGGCTACACCTTC.

The chain is built from TRBV30 and TRBJ2-5; D could derive from TRBD1 or TRBD2 (6 bases each). The V end lost 6 bases, the J end lost 1 base, and 9 bases lay between the germline ends. There are 12 residues in the CDR3. CDR1 GTSNPN and CDR2 SVGIG come from the germline V gene (reference sequence). CDR3 DNA: TGTGCCTGCGAGGGGGGCCAAGAGACCCAGTACTTC. Protein: CACEGGQETQYF.